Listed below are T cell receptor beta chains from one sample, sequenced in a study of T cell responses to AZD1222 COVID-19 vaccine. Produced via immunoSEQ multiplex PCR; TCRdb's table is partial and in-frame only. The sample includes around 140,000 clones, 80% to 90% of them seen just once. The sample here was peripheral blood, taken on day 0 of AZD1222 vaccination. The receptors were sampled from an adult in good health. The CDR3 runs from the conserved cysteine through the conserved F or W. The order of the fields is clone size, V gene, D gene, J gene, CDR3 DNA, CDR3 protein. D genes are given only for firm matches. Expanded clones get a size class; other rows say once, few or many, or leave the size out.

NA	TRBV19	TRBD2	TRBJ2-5	TGTGCCAGTAGGCCACTAGCGGGAGATGTGGAGACCCAGTACTTC	CASRPLAGDVETQYF
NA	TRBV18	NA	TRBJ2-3	TGTGCCAGCTCACGGGGACTTGGAGATACGCAGTATTTT	CASSRGLGDTQYF
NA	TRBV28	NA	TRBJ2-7	TGTGCCAGCAGTTCATACTCCGGACGGCAGACCTACGAGCAGTACTTC	CASSSYSGRQTYEQYF
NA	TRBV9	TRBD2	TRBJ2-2	TGTGCCAGCAGCGTAGGCCTAGCGGGAGCTACCGGGGAGCTGTTTTTT	CASSVGLAGATGELFF
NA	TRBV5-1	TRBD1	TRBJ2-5	TGCGCCAGCAGCGGAGTTCCGGGACAGGGGTCCCAGTACTTC	CASSGVPGQGSQYF
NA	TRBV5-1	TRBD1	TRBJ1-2	TGCGCCAGCAGCTTGGGACAGGGGGACGGAGGCTACACCTTC	CASSLGQGDGGYTF
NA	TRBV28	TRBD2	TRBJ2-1	TGTGCCAGCAGCTTTAGACTAGCGGGAGGAGATGAGCAGTTCTTC	CASSFRLAGGDEQFF
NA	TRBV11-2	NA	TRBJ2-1	TGTGCCAGCAGCTTAGAATCGTGGGGCTCCTACAATGAGCAGTTCTTC	CASSLESWGSYNEQFF
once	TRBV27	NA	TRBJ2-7	TGTGCCAGCAGTTTAATGTCCCGACCGGCCAGGTCCTACGAGCAGTACTTC	CASSLMSRPARSYEQYF
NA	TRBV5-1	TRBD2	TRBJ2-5	TGCGCCAGCAGCCCGGGAGGGGGGGAGACCCAGTACTTC	CASSPGGGETQYF
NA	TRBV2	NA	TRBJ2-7	TGTGCCAGCAGTAAACAGGGAGACGAGCAGTACTTC	CASSKQGDEQYF